This passage covers 32 T cell receptor beta chains from one sample sequenced in a study of cytomegalovirus exposure and HLA in healthy donors. PCR amplification relied on 60 Vbeta primers (plus 13 Jbeta primers). Assay: immunoSEQ multiplex PCR; the TCRdb copy retains only in-frame clones and omits some. The table records 150,000 or so clones, around 79% of them present only once. The sample taken for sequencing was PBMCs. The receptor set was obtained from a man aged 18 to 30 in good health and CMV-seronegative.

This clone was seen only a few times. The J gene is TRBJ2-1, the V gene TRBV27; 8 nucleotides align to TRBD1. The CDR3 runs 15 residues. From germline, CDR1 is MNHEY and CDR2 SMNVEV (reference sequence). J lost 2 bases, V lost 7 bases, and 7 bases had no gene match. CDR3 nucleotide sequence: TGTGCCAGCACTCGGTCGGGACAGGCCTACAATGAGCAGTTCTTC. This gives the protein CASTRSGQAYNEQFF.

The rearrangement links TRBV6-1 to TRBJ1-3, with TRBD1 matching 9 bases. This CDR3 contains 15 residues. From germline, CDR1 is MNHNS and CDR2 SASEGT. Trimming took 6 bases from V and 6 from J; bases not matched to a gene: 9. The CDR3 bases are TGTGCCAGCAGCCGACAGGGGGTATCGATAAACACCATATATTTT. Translation gives CASSRQGVSINTIYF.

The chain employs TRBV10-3 and TRBJ2-7, with D perhaps TRBD1 (8 bases). There are 15 residues in the CDR3. V lost 0 bases and J 5 bases, leaving 14 bases between the germline ends. The germline gives CDR1 ENHRY, CDR2 SYGVKD. DNA for the CDR3: TGTGCCATCAGTGAGTCGAACAGGGGGGGGAACGAGCAGTACTTC. Translated: CAISESNRGGNEQYF.

This chain connects TRBV29-1 to TRBJ1-1; 7 bases agree with TRBD1. This CDR3 spans 16 amino acids. Germline CDR1 reads SQVTM; CDR2 reads ANQGSEA. The V and J ends lost 5 bases and 4 bases, in that order; junction bases with no gene match: 16. The CDR3 is CSVSRLRDRTVTEAFF. The CDR3 coding sequence is TGCAGCGTTTCCCGCCTCCGGGACAGAACGGTCACTGAAGCTTTCTTT.

The rearrangement joins TRBV11-1 to TRBJ1-1, with 9 bases lining up with TRBD1. From germline, CDR1 is SGHAT and CDR2 FQDESV (reference sequence). This CDR3 is built from 16 residues. Losses at the gene ends were 0 bases for V and 3 bases for J; bases not matched to a gene: 5. The CDR3 coding sequence is TGTGCCAGCAGCTTAGCTACAGGGGGCTCCCACACTGAAGCTTTCTTT. Amino acids: CASSLATGGSHTEAFF.

The V call is TRBV5-1, the J call TRBJ1-1, with a possible D match to TRBD1 (5 bases). V gave up 0 bases and J gave up 4 bases, with 13 bases separating them. The CDR3 loop spans 15 amino acids. Germline CDR1 reads SGHRS; CDR2 reads YFSETQ. CDR3 nucleotides: TGCGCCAGCAGCTTGGTGGGCCAGGGATTCACTGAAGCTTTCTTT. Encoded protein: CASSLVGQGFTEAFF.

This clone was seen only once. CDR3 sequence: CASSLGWGRGYNEQFF. The CDR3 DNA follows: TGTGCCAGCAGCTTAGGATGGGGCAGGGGATACAATGAGCAGTTCTTC. The rearrangement uses TRBV7-2 and TRBJ2-1, with D perhaps TRBD1 (6 bases). Germline CDR1 and CDR2: SGHTA and FQGNSA. The CDR3 loop spans 16 amino acids. Trimming cost V 1 base and J 4 bases, with 14 bases left between them. Looking up the rest from reference TRBV7-2 and TRBJ2-1 gives the full variable domain: GAGVSQSPSNKVTEKGKDVELRCDPISGHTALYWYRQSLGQGLEFLIYFQGNSAPDKSGLPSDRFSAERTGGSVSTLTIQRTQQEDSAVYLCASSLGWGRGYNEQFFGPGTRLTVL.

CDR3 in amino acids: CASSLQPGQGARTEAFF. For the CDR3, the DNA is TGTGCCAGCAGCCTCCAACCGGGACAGGGGGCAAGGACTGAAGCTTTCTTT. The rearrangement links TRBV14 to TRBJ1-1; 12 bases are a match to TRBD1. CDR3 length equals 17 residues. Germline assignment: CDR1 SGHDN and CDR2 FVKESK. V lost 4 bases and J lost 5; bases outside the gene matches: 11. The full variable domain, rest sourced from reference TRBV14 and TRBJ1-1, is EAGVTQFPSHSVIEKGQTVTLRCDPISGHDNLYWYRRVMGKEIKFLLHFVKESKQDESGMPNNRFLAERTGGTYSTLKVQPAELEDSGVYFCASSLQPGQGARTEAFFGQGTRLTVV.

The gene calls are TRBV19 and TRBJ2-1; 10 nucleotides agree with TRBD1. Germline V CDR1 and CDR2: LNHDA, SQIVND (reference sequence). The V gene end was trimmed by 5 bases and the J gene end by 15 bases; junction bases not matched to a gene: 10. The CDR3 has 13 residues. The CDR3 spells CASSLIGQGVLFF. Written as DNA, the CDR3 is TGTGCCAGTAGTCTAATCGGACAGGGGGTGTTGTTCTTC.

The chain carries TRBV28 and TRBJ1-2; 9 nucleotides line up with TRBD1. Trimming at V came to 7 bases and at J to 8 bases, leaving 8 bases not matched to a gene. There are 13 residues in the CDR3. The germline gives CDR1 MDHEN, CDR2 SYDVKM. CDR3 in amino acids: CASTADRGGGYTF. CDR3 DNA: TGTGCCAGCACCGCGGACAGGGGAGGGGGCTACACCTTC.

The chain couples TRBV5-1 to TRBJ1-4, with 7 bases identical to TRBD1. This CDR3 spans 15 amino acids. J was trimmed by 5 bases and V by 1 base; bases with no gene match: 5. Germline V gene lookup returns CDR1 SGHRS and CDR2 YFSETQ. The CDR3: CASSLRQGVNEKLFF. In DNA form, the CDR3 reads TGCGCCAGCAGCTTGAGACAGGGTGTAAATGAAAAACTGTTTTTT. Complete variable domain (other parts from reference TRBV5-1 and TRBJ1-4): KAGVTQTPRYLIKTRGQQVTLSCSPISGHRSVSWYQQTPGQGLQFLFEYFSETQRNKGNFPGRFSGRQFSNSRSEMNVSTLELGDSALYLCASSLRQGVNEKLFFGSGTQLSVL.

V and J are TRBV5-1 and TRBJ2-3; D might be TRBD1 (7 bases). V was cut by 4 bases and J by 9 bases, with 21 bases left in between. This CDR3 spans 15 amino acids. Germline CDR1 is SGHRS and CDR2 is YFSETQ. The CDR3 here is CASSEEGQTEGTQYF. The CDR3 DNA sequence: TGCGCCAGCAGCGAGGAGGGACAGACTGAGGGCACGCAGTATTTT.

This clone was counted only a few times. The chain couples TRBV6-5 to TRBJ2-4; tentative D call: TRBD1 (5 bases). CDR1 is MNHEY and CDR2 is SVGAGI in the germline V gene. The CDR3 has 12 amino acids. The V gene lost 6 bases and the J gene lost 7 bases, with 10 bases spanning the gap. The CDR3 sequence: CASRKGANIQYF. DNA for the CDR3: TGTGCCAGCAGGAAAGGGGCGAACATTCAGTACTTC.

The chain is built from TRBV5-8 and TRBJ1-2; no firm D call. CDR1 is SGHTS and CDR2 is YDEGEE in the germline V gene. V lost 2 bases and J 8 bases, leaving 13 bases between the germline ends. CDR3 size: 13 residues. The CDR3 protein is CASSFFIPQGYTF. The CDR3 DNA reads as TGTGCCAGCAGCTTTTTCATCCCCCAAGGCTACACCTTC.

The rearrangement uses TRBV6-5 and TRBJ2-1; 12 bases match TRBD1. Germline lookup yields CDR1 MNHEY and CDR2 SVGAGI. The CDR3 runs to 15 residues. The ends lost 6 bases at V and 7 bases at J; junction bases unmatched: 7. Written as DNA, the CDR3 is TGTGCCAGCAGCCCAGGGACAGGGGGCGCGAATGAGCAGTTCTTC. Protein: CASSPGTGGANEQFF.

For this clone: The sample has other DNA sequences that encode this CDR3 too. V is TRBV5-1 and J is TRBJ2-3; 10 bases agree with TRBD2. The CDR3 is 14 amino acids. Germline V lookup: CDR1 SGHRS, CDR2 YFSETQ. Trimming took 4 bases from V and 3 from J; bases not matched to a gene: 2. CDR3 sequence reads: CASSLSGGTDTQYF. The CDR3 nucleotides are TGCGCCAGCAGCCTTAGCGGGGGGACAGATACGCAGTATTTT.

The chain's CDR3 is CASSEAVSGEAFF. Written as DNA, the CDR3 is TGTGCCAGCAGTGAAGCGGTTTCGGGGGAAGCTTTCTTT. V is TRBV6-1 and J is TRBJ1-1, with unresolved D. Deletions cut 0 bases from V and 8 bases from J, with 10 bases between. The CDR3 totals 13 residues. Germline lookup yields CDR1 MNHNS and CDR2 SASEGT.

The V call is TRBV29-1, the J call TRBJ2-1; 13 bases fit TRBD2. With 5 bases clipped from V and 8 bases from J, the junction kept 6 bases outside the gene matches. The CDR3 covers 14 residues. In germline, CDR1 is SQVTM, CDR2 ANQGSEA. The CDR3 DNA reads TGCAGCGTTACGAGGACTAGCGGGGGCTATGAGCAGTTCTTC. Residues: CSVTRTSGGYEQFF.

The chain joins TRBV5-1 to TRBJ2-3; TRBD2 matches 11 bases. Unmatched junction bases numbered 6, after V lost 4 bases and J lost 2 bases. This CDR3 spans 16 amino acids. From germline, CDR1 is SGHRS and CDR2 YFSETQ. Here the CDR3 reads CASSLGTSGTTDTQYF. Written as DNA, the CDR3 is TGCGCCAGCAGCCTAGGGACTAGCGGAACCACAGATACGCAGTATTTT.

This clone is a singleton in its sample. The gene calls are TRBV30 and TRBJ1-2; the D gene is possibly TRBD1 (5 bases). Looked up from germline, CDR1 is GTSNPN and CDR2 is SVGIG (reference sequence). The CDR3 extends over 13 amino acids. V was shortened by 1 base and J by 8 bases, with 14 bases between the two germline ends. The DNA for the CDR3 is TGTGCCTGGAGTGGCAGGGCCTCGGGCGGCTACACCTTC. It specifies CAWSGRASGGYTF.

There are a few counts of this clone. V and J are TRBV19 and TRBJ2-7, with D perhaps TRBD1 (5 bases). CDR1 is LNHDA and CDR2 is SQIVND in the germline V gene (reference sequence). V lost 3 bases to trimming and J lost 2 bases, with 8 bases between them. The CDR3 has 13 residues. This chain's CDR3 is CASSIPGPYEQYF. CDR3 DNA: TGTGCCAGTAGTATTCCAGGGCCCTACGAGCAGTACTTC.

The V gene is TRBV19, the J gene TRBJ1-5, with a possible D match to TRBD1 (5 bases). There are 16 residues in the CDR3. The V end lost 5 bases, the J end lost 4 bases, and 18 bases lay between the germline ends. The germline gives CDR1 LNHDA, CDR2 SQIVND (reference sequence). The CDR3 DNA follows: TGTGCCAGTAGTCCCACCAGACAGCTAGATAATCAGCCCCAGCATTTT. As protein: CASSPTRQLDNQPQHF.

The chain has TRBV27 and TRBJ2-7, with 7 bases identical to TRBD2. Germline loops: CDR1 MNHEY, CDR2 SMNVEV (reference sequence). The CDR3 sequence is 12 residues long. Losses at the gene ends were 8 bases for V and 0 bases for J; bases not matched to a gene: 1. Here the CDR3 reads CASRDYSYEQYF. The CDR3 nucleotides are TGTGCCAGCCGGGACTACTCCTACGAGCAGTACTTC.

This chain links TRBV5-1 with TRBJ2-1; 7 nucleotides line up with TRBD1. After removal of 2 bases from V and 5 bases from J, the junction contained 4 bases not matched to a gene. The CDR3 length is 14 residues. CDR1 is SGHRS and CDR2 is YFSETQ in the germline V gene. Here the CDR3 DNA reads TGCGCCAGCAGCTTTCAAGGGGGCCACAATGAGCAGTTCTTC. It encodes CASSFQGGHNEQFF.

This clone was picked up a small number of times. The chain links TRBV6-5 to TRBJ2-2; D gene unclear. The V gene lost 2 bases and the J gene lost 1 base, with 2 bases spanning the gap. Germline V lookup: CDR1 MNHEY, CDR2 SVGAGI. The CDR3 extends over 13 amino acids. CDR3 region: CASSYLNTGELFF. The DNA for the CDR3 is TGTGCCAGCAGTTACCTGAACACCGGGGAGCTGTTTTTT.

The rearrangement uses TRBV7-9 and TRBJ1-1, with D perhaps matching TRBD1 (5 bases). This CDR3 spans 15 amino acids. CDR1 SEHNR and CDR2 FQNEAQ come from the germline V gene (reference sequence). V lost 5 bases and J 6 bases, leaving 19 bases between the germline ends. CDR3 region: CASSHSNPRVAEAFF. CDR3 bases: TGTGCCAGCAGCCATTCCAACCCCAGGGTGGCTGAAGCTTTCTTT. The entire variable domain, with the rest obtained from reference TRBV7-9 and TRBJ1-1, is as follows: DTGVSQNPRHKITKRGQNVTFRCDPISEHNRLYWYRQTLGQGPEFLTYFQNEAQLEKSRLLSDRFSAERPKGSFSTLEIQRTEQGDSAMYLCASSHSNPRVAEAFFGQGTRLTVV.

This chain links TRBV4-1 with TRBJ2-5; TRBD1 agrees at 9 bases. The germline V gene has CDR1 MGHRA and CDR2 YSYEKL. With 1 base clipped from V and 7 bases from J, the junction kept 7 bases outside the gene matches. This CDR3 spans 15 amino acids. CDR3 DNA: TGCGCCAGCAGCCAAGTTGGGACAGGGAAAGGGACCCAGTACTTC. Translated: CASSQVGTGKGTQYF.

The chain combines TRBV6-5 with TRBJ1-2; D gene unclear. This CDR3 comprises 14 residues. V lost 0 bases, J lost 8 bases, and 13 bases lay in between. The V gene's germline CDR1 is MNHEY and CDR2 SVGAGI. The CDR3 here is CASSYSLRGEGYTF. The DNA of the CDR3 is TGTGCCAGCAGTTACTCCCTCCGGGGTGAGGGCTACACCTTC.

The chain joins TRBV7-2 to TRBJ1-2; unclear D gene. This CDR3 is built from 12 residues. Germline CDR1 SGHTA, CDR2 FQGNSA. V was pared by 3 bases and J by 3 bases, with 5 bases between. As DNA, the CDR3 is TGTGCCAGCAGCTTGAGGGACTATGGCTACACCTTC. Its protein product is CASSLRDYGYTF.

This clone has more than one count but fewer than ten. The rearrangement uses TRBV6-5 and TRBJ1-1; no clear D gene. CDR3 length: 13 residues. Germline V lookup: CDR1 MNHEY, CDR2 SVGAGI. The V and J ends lost 0 bases and 5 bases respectively, with 7 bases between them. The CDR3 here is CASSYSRQTEAFF. CDR3 DNA: TGTGCCAGCAGTTACTCGAGGCAGACTGAAGCTTTCTTT.

The chain is built from TRBV5-5 and TRBJ1-3; TRBD1 matches at 8 bases. Germline CDR1 is SGHKS and CDR2 is YYEKEE (reference sequence). CDR3 length equals 15 residues. V shed 0 bases and J 1 base; nucleotides not matched to a gene: 0. The CDR3 nucleotides read TGTGCCAGCAGCTTGGACAGGGGGTCTGGAAACACCATATATTTT. This translates into CASSLDRGSGNTIYF.

V usage is TRBV4-3 and J usage is TRBJ1-6, with a weak D call TRBD1 (6 bases). Trimming took off 0 bases at V and 3 bases at J, with 21 bases between the two ends. The CDR3 consists of 20 residues. Germline CDR1 reads LGHNA; CDR2 reads YSLEER. CDR3 sequence reads: CASSQDSRQGHSFYNSPLHF. In DNA, the CDR3 is TGCGCCAGCAGCCAAGATAGTCGTCAGGGGCACTCTTTCTATAATTCACCCCTCCACTTT.